This T cell receptor (beta chain) was found in a study of T-cell reconstitution after alpha-beta-depleted transplantation in children. The table lists this clonotype with a few counts. Antigen specificity is unknown. Construction of the TCRbeta library involved unique molecular identifiers. TCRdb called the PCR reads again in MiXCR, with one record for every CDR3 protein. Of a few hundred thousand distinct CDR3 sequences in the sample, 25% to 30% were seen once. The V gene's germline CDR1 is MNHEY and CDR2 SMNVEV (reference sequence). This CDR3 is built from 15 residues. The J segment lost 8 bases and the V segment lost 5 bases, leaving 14 bases of the junction unmatched. The study, taken as a whole, reports: Where alpha-beta T cells came from about two months after transplant was reportedly several hundred expanded graft clones.

The chain employs TRBV27 and TRBJ1-2; 7 bases fit TRBD1. The receptor was derived from a boy under three years old with Wiskott-Aldrich syndrome, due to receive a stem cell transplant. The sequences come from PBMCs, collected before TCRalphabeta/CD19-depleted stem cell transplant. The CDR3 nucleotides read TGTGCCAGCAGTCCAAGGGACAGTGAGTGGTGGGGCTACACCTTC. Translated: CASSPRDSEWWGYTF.